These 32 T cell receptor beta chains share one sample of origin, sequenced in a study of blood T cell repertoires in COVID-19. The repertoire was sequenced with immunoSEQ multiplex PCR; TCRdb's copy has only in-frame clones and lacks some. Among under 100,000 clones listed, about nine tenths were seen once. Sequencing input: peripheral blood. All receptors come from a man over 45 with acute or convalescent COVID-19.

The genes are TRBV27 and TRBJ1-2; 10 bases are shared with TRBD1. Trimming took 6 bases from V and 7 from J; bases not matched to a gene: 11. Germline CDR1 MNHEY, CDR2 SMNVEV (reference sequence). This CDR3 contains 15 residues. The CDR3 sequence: CASSSLSTGGLGYTF. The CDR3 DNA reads TGTGCCAGCAGCAGCTTGTCGACAGGGGGCCTTGGCTACACCTTC.

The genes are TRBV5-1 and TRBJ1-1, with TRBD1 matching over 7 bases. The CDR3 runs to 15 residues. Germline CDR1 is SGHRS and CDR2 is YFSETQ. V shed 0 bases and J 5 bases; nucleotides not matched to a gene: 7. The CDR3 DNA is TGCGCCAGCAGCTTGGATCCAGGGGGAGGAACTGAAGCTTTCTTT. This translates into CASSLDPGGGTEAFF.

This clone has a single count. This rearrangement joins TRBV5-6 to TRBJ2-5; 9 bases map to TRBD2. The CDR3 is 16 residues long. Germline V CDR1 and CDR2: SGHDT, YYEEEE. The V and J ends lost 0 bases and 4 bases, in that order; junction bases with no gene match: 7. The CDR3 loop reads CASSLEGLASRETQYF. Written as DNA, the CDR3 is TGTGCCAGCAGCTTGGAGGGACTAGCAAGTCGAGAGACCCAGTACTTC.

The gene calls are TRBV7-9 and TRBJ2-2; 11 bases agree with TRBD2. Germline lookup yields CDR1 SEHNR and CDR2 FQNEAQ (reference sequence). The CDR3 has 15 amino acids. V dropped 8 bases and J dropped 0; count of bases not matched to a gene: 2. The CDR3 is CASSGLAANTGELFF. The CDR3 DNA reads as TGTGCCAGCTCGGGACTAGCGGCGAACACCGGGGAGCTGTTTTTT.

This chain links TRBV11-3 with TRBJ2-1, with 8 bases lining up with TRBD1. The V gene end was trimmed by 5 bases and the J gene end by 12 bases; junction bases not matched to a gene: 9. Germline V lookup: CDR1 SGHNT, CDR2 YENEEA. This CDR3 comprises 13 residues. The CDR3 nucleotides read TGTGCCAGCAGCCCGGCAGGGGGCGCCGTGCAGTTCTTC. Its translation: CASSPAGGAVQFF. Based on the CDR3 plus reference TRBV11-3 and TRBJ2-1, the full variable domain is EAGVVQSPRYKIIEKKQPVAFWCNPISGHNTLYWYLQNLGQGPELLIRYENEEAVDDSQLPKDRFSAERLKGVDSTLKIQPAELGDSAVYLCASSPAGGAVQFFGPGTRLTVL.

CDR3 DNA sequence: TGTGCCAGCAGCTTATATGGGGCCCTGAACACTGAAGCTTTCTTT. Amino acids: CASSLYGALNTEAFF. This chain joins TRBV11-2 and TRBJ1-1; tentative D call: TRBD1 (5 bases). The germline CDR1 and CDR2 sequences are SGHAT and FQNNGV. The CDR3 is 15 amino acids. V was trimmed by 2 bases and J by 0 bases, leaving 10 bases between them.

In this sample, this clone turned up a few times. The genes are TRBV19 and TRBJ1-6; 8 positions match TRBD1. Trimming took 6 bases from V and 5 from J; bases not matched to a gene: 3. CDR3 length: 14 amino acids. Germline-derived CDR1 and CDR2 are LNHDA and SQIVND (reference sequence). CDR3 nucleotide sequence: TGTGCCAGTAGAGACAGGGGTGATAATTCACCCCTCCACTTT. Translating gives CASRDRGDNSPLHF.

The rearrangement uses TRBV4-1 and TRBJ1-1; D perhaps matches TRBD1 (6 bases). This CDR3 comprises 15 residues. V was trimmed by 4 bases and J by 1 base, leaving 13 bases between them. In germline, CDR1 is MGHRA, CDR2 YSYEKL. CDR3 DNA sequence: TGCGCCAGCAGCCCCCTTACAGGGAAGAACACTGAAGCTTTCTTT. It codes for CASSPLTGKNTEAFF.

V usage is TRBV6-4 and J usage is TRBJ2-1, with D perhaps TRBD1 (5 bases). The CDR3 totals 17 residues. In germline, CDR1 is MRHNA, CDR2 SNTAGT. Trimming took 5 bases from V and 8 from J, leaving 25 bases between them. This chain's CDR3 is CASSYGPGGAGLDEQFF. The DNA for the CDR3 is TGTGCCAGCAGTTACGGGCCAGGTGGTGCAGGGCTAGATGAGCAGTTCTTC.

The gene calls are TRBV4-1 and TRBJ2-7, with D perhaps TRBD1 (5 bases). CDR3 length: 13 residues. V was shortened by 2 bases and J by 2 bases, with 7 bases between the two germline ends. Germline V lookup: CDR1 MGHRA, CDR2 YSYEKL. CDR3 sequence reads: CASSQQGTYEQYF. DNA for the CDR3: TGCGCCAGCAGCCAACAGGGAACCTACGAGCAGTACTTC.

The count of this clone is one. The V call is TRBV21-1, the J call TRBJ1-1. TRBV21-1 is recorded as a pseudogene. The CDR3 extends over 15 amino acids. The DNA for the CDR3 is TGTGCCAGCAAATTCAAGGGGAGGTCAGACACTGAAGCTTTCTTT. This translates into CASKFKGRSDTEAFF.

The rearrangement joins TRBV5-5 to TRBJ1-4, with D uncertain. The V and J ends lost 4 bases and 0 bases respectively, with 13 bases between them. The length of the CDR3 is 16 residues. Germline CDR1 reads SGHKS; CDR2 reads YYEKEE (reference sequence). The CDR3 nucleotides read TGTGCCAGCAGCACGATACCACGGGCAACTAATGAAAAACTGTTTTTT. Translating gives CASSTIPRATNEKLFF.

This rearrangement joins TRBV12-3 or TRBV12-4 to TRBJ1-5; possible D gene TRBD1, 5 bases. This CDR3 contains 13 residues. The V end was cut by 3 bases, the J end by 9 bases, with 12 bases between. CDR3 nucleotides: TGTGCCAGCAGTTTGGGGAGGGGTTGGCCCCAGCATTTT. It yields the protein CASSLGRGWPQHF.

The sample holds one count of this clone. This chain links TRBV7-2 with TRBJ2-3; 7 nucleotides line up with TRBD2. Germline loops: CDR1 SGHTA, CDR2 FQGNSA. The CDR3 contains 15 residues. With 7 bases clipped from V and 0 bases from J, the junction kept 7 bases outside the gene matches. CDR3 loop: CASNQMGGSTDTQYF. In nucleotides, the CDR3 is TGTGCCAGCAACCAAATGGGAGGGAGCACAGATACGCAGTATTTT.

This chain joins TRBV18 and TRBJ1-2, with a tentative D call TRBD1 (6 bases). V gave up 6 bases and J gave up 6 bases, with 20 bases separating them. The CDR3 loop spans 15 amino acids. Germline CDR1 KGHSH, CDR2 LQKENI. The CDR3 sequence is CASSSTRQGTDGYTF. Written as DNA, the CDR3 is TGTGCCAGCTCGTCAACTCGCCAGGGGACGGATGGCTACACCTTC.

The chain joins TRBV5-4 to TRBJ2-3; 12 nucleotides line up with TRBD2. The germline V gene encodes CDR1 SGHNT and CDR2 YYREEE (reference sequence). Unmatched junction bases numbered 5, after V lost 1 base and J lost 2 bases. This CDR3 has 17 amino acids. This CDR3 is CASSLLLAGGTTDTQYF. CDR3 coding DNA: TGTGCCAGCAGCTTGTTACTAGCGGGAGGTACCACAGATACGCAGTATTTT.

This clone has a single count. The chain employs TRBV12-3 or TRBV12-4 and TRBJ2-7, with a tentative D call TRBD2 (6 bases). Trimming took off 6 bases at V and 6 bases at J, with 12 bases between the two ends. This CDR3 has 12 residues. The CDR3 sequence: CASSLVGGEQYF. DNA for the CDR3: TGTGCCAGCAGCCTGGTGGGGGGCGAGCAGTACTTC.

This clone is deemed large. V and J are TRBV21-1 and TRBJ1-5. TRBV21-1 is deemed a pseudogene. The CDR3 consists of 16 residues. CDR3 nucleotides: TGTGCCAGCAGCGGACGGGAGGGCCAGTGGGTCGGTGCCCAGCATTTT. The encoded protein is CASSGREGQWVGAQHF.

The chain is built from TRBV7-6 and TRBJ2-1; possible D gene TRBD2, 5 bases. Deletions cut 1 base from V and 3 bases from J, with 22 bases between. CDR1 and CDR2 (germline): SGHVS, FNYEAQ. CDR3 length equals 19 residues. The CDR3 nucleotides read TGTGCCAGCAGCTTAGAGCCTTTGAGAAGGGAGCCCTTCTACAATGAGCAGTTCTTC. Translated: CASSLEPLRREPFYNEQFF. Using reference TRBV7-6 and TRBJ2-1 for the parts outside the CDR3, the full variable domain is GAGVSQSPRYKVTKRGQDVALRCDPISGHVSLYWYRQALGQGPEFLTYFNYEAQQDKSGLPNDRFSAERPEGSISTLTIQRTEQRDSAMYRCASSLEPLRREPFYNEQFFGPGTRLTVL.

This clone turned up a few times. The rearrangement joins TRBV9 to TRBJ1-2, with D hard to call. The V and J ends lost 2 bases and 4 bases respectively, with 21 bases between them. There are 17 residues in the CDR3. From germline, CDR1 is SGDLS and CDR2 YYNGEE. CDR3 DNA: TGTGCCAGCAGCGTTGGGCCCCCGTGGGTTTTGGGCTATGGCTACACCTTC. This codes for CASSVGPPWVLGYGYTF.

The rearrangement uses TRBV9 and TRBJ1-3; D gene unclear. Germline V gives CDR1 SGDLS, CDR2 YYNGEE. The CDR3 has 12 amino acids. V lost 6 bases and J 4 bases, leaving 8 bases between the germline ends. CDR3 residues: CASTGVGNTIYF. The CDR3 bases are TGTGCCAGCACCGGGGTAGGAAACACCATATATTTT.

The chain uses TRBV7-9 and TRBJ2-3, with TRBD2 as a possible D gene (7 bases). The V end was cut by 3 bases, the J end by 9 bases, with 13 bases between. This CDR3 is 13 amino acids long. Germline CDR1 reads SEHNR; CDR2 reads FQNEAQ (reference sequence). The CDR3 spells CASSFDGGGTQYF. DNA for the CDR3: TGTGCCAGCAGCTTTGATGGCGGGGGCACGCAGTATTTT.

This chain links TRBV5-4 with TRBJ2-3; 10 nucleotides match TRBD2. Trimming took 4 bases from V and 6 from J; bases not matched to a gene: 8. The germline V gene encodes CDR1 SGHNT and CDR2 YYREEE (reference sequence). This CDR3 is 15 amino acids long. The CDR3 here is CASSARAGGPDTQYF. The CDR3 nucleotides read TGTGCCAGCAGCGCGCGAGCGGGAGGGCCCGATACGCAGTATTTT.

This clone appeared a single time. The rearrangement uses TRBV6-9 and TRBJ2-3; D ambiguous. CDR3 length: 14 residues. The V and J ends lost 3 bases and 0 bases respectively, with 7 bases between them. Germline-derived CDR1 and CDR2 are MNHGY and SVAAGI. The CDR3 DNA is TGTGCCAGCAGTTACCTGACTAGCACAGATACGCAGTATTTT. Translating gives CASSYLTSTDTQYF.

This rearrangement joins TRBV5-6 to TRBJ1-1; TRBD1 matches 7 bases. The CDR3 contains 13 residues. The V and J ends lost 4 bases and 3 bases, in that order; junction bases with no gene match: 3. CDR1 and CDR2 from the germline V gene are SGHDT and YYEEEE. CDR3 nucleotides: TGTGCCAGCAGCCCCACAGGGGACACTGAAGCTTTCTTT. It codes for CASSPTGDTEAFF.

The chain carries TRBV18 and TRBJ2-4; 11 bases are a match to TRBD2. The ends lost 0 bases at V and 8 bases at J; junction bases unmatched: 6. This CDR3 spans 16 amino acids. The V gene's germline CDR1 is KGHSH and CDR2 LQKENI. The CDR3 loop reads CASSPPVSGRDDIQYF. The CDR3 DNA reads TGTGCCAGCTCACCACCGGTTAGCGGGAGGGACGACATTCAGTACTTC. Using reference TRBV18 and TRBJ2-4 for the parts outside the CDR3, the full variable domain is NAGVMQNPRHLVRRRGQEARLRCSPMKGHSHVYWYRQLPEEGLKFMVYLQKENIIDESGMPKERFSAEFPKEGPSILRIQQVVRGDSAAYFCASSPPVSGRDDIQYFGAGTRLSVL.

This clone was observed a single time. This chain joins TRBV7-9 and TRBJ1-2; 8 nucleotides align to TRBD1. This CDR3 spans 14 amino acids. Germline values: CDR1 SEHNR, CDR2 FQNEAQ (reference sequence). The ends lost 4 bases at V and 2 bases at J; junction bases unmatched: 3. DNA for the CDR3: TGTGCCAGCAGCTCACGGACAGGGAACTATGGCTACACCTTC. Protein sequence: CASSSRTGNYGYTF. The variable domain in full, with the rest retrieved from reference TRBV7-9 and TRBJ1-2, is DTGVSQNPRHKITKRGQNVTFRCDPISEHNRLYWYRQTLGQGPEFLTYFQNEAQLEKSRLLSDRFSAERPKGSFSTLEIQRTEQGDSAMYLCASSSRTGNYGYTFGSGTRLTVV.

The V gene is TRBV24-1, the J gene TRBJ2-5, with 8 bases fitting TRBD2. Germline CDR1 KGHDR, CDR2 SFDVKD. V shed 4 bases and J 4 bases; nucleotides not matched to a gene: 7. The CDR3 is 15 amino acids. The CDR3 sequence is CATSEGGRKGETQYF. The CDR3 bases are TGTGCCACCAGTGAGGGCGGGAGGAAAGGAGAGACCCAGTACTTC.

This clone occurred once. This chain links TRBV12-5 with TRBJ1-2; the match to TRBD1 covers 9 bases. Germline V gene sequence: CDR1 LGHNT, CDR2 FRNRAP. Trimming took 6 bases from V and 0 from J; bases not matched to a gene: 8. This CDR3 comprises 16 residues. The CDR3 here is CASGHHRGQANYGYTF. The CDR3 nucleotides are TGTGCTAGTGGCCACCACAGGGGGCAGGCTAACTATGGCTACACCTTC.

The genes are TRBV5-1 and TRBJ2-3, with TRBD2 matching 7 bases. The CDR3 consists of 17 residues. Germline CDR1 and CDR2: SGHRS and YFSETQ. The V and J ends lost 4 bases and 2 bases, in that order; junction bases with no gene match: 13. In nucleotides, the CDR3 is TGCGCCAGCAGCCCCGACACGCTAGCGGCAATCACAGATACGCAGTATTTT. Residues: CASSPDTLAAITDTQYF.

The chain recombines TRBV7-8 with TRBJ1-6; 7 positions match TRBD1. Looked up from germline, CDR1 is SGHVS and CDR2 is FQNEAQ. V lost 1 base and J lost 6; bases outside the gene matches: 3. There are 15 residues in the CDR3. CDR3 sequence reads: CASSLVGQPNSPLHF. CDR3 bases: TGTGCCAGCAGCTTAGTGGGACAGCCTAATTCACCCCTCCACTTT.

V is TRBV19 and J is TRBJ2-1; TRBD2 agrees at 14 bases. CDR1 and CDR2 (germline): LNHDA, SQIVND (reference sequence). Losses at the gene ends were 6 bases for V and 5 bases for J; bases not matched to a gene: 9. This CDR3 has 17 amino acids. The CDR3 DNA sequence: TGTGCCAGTAGGGGACTAGCGGGAGTACCCGGGGACAATGAGCAGTTCTTC. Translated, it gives CASRGLAGVPGDNEQFF.